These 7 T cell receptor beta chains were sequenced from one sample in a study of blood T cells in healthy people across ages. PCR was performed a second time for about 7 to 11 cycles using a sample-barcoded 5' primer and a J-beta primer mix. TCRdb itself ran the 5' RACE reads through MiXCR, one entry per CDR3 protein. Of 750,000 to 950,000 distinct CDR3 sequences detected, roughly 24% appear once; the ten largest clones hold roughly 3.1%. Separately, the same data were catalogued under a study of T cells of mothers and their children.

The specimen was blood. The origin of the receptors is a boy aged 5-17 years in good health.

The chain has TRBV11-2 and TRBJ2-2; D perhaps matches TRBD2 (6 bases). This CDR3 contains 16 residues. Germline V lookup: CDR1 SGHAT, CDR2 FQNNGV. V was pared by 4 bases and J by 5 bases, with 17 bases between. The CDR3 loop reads CASSSLRGKMTGELFF. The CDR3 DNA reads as TGTGCCAGCAGCTCTCTCCGGGGGAAGATGACCGGGGAGCTGTTTTTT.

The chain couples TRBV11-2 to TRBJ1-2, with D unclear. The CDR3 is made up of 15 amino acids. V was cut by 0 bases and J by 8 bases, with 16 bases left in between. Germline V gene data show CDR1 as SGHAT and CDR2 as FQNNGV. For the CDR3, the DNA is TGTGCCAGCAGCTTAGATCGAAGTGTGCTTAGGGGCTACACCTTC. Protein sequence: CASSLDRSVLRGYTF.

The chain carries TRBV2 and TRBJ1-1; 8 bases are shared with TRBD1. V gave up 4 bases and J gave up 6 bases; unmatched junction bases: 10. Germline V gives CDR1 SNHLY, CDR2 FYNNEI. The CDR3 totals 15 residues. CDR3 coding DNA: TGTGCCAGCAGTGTCGGCAGGGGGCACGGGGCTGAAGCTTTCTTT. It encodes CASSVGRGHGAEAFF.

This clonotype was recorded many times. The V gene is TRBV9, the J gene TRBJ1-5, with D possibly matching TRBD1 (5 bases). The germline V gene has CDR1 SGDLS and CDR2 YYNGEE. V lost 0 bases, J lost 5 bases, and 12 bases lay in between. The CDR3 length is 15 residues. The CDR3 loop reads CASSVEAQVYQPQHF. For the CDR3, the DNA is TGTGCCAGCAGCGTAGAGGCACAGGTTTATCAGCCCCAGCATTTT.

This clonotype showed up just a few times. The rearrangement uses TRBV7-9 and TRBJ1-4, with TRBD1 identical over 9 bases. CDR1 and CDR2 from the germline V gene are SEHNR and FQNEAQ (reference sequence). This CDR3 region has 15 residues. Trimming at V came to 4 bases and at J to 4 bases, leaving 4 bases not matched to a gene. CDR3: CASSSQGAVNEKLFF. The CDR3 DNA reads TGTGCCAGCAGCTCACAGGGGGCAGTTAATGAAAAACTGTTTTTT.

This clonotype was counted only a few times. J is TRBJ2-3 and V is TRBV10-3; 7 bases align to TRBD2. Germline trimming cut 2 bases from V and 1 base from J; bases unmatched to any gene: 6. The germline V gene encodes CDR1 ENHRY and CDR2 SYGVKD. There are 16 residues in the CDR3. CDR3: CAISEMRSGGTDTQYF. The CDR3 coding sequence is TGTGCCATCAGTGAGATGCGGAGCGGGGGCACAGATACGCAGTATTTT.

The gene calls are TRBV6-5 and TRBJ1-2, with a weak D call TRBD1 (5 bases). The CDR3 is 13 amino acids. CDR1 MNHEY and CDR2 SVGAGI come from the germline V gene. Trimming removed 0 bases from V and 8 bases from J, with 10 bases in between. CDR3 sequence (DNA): TGTGCCAGCAGTTACTCGAAAGGGGTAGGCTACACCTTC. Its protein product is CASSYSKGVGYTF.